A selection of T cell receptor beta chains follows, all from one sample in a study of blood T cell repertoires in COVID-19. The protocol was immunoSEQ multiplex PCR, while the TCRdb copy is restricted to in-frame clones and leaves out a portion. This sample yields around 200,000 clones, of which 65% to 85% are seen a single time; over 2% belongs to the top ten. The sequencing input was peripheral blood. The receptors derive from a human donor with acute or convalescent COVID-19. The donor label of this sample is uncertain. CDR3s include the opening cysteine and the closing phenylalanine or tryptophan. D genes are given only for firm matches. Not all rows give a size; the values are once, few, many and, for expanded clones, a class.

j_call d_call clone_size v_call cdr3_aa cdr3_nt
TRBJ2-3 - - TRBV28 CASSFRQATYTDTQYF TGTGCCAGCAGTTTCAGACAGGCCACCTACACAGATACGCAGTATTTT
TRBJ2-3 TRBD2 - TRBV4-1 CASSLPGGVDTQYF TGCGCCAGCAGCCTGCCCGGGGGGGTAGATACGCAGTATTTT
TRBJ2-3 TRBD1 - TRBV5-1 CASSLVLQGADTQYF TGCGCCAGCAGCTTGGTATTACAGGGGGCAGATACGCAGTATTTT
TRBJ1-6 - - TRBV30 CAWSPMGGNNSPLHF TGTGCCTGGAGTCCAATGGGAGGGAATAATTCACCCCTCCACTTT
TRBJ1-1 - - TRBV12-3/TRBV12-4 CASSLSGNTEAFF TGTGCCAGCAGTTTGTCCGGGAACACTGAAGCTTTCTTT
TRBJ1-4 TRBD1 - TRBV6-5 CATTGTGESEKLFF TGTGCCACTACGGGGACAGGGGAGAGTGAAAAACTGTTTTTT
TRBJ1-5 TRBD1 - TRBV19 CASTPTGRNQPQHF TGTGCCAGTACCCCGACAGGGCGGAATCAGCCCCAGCATTTT
TRBJ1-2 - - TRBV6-5 CASRPNSGKGGYTF TGTGCCAGCAGGCCAAATTCGGGGAAAGGGGGCTACACCTTC
TRBJ1-1 - - TRBV4-1 CASSQASGRFQWVNTEAFF TGCGCCAGCAGCCAAGCCTCCGGGAGATTTCAGTGGGTGAACACTGAAGCTTTCTTT
TRBJ2-1 - few TRBV7-9 CASSPARLRGNEQFF TGTGCCAGCAGCCCGGCACGTTTACGGGGCAATGAGCAGTTCTTC
TRBJ2-1 TRBD2 - TRBV19 CASTGREFWNEQFF TGTGCCAGTACTGGGCGGGAGTTTTGGAATGAGCAGTTCTTC
TRBJ1-2 - - TRBV5-4 CASSLNQALYGYTF TGTGCCAGCAGCTTGAACCAGGCTCTCTATGGCTACACCTTC
TRBJ1-5 TRBD1 - TRBV28 CASSSGQGAALFQPQHF TGTGCCAGCAGTTCGGGACAGGGGGCTGCACTTTTTCAGCCCCAGCATTTT
TRBJ2-5 - - TRBV6-5 CASSQPAGRGTQYF TGTGCCAGCAGTCAACCTGCGGGGCGTGGGACCCAGTACTTC
TRBJ1-6 - - TRBV28 CASAPEVSYNSPLHF TGTGCCAGCGCCCCAGAGGTCTCCTATAATTCACCCCTCCACTTT
TRBJ2-1 - few TRBV20-1 CSATPIDEQFF TGCAGTGCTACCCCCATTGATGAGCAGTTCTTC
TRBJ1-3 - - TRBV9 CASSVGDTSGNTIYF TGTGCCAGCAGCGTAGGGGACACCTCTGGAAACACCATATATTTT
TRBJ1-1 TRBD1 - TRBV30 CAWSALFGTGYTEAFF TGTGCCTGGAGTGCCCTTTTCGGGACAGGGTACACTGAAGCTTTCTTT
TRBJ1-1 TRBD1 - TRBV5-4 CASSARTGNTEAFF TGTGCCAGCAGCGCCAGGACAGGGAACACTGAAGCTTTCTTT
TRBJ2-4 TRBD2 - TRBV18 CASSPPSGGNIQYF TGTGCCAGCTCACCACCCTCCGGGGGGAACATTCAGTACTTC
TRBJ1-4 - - TRBV2 CASRDRGLSNEKLFF TGTGCCAGCAGAGATAGGGGACTGAGTAATGAAAAACTGTTTTTT
TRBJ2-7 - - TRBV3-1/TRBV3-2 CASSPQVGEQYF TGTGCCAGCAGCCCCCAGGTCGGCGAGCAGTACTTC
TRBJ1-4 TRBD1 few TRBV7-9 CASSFRTGGTNEKLFF TGTGCCAGCAGCTTTAGGACAGGGGGGACTAATGAAAAACTGTTTTTT
TRBJ2-1 - once TRBV12-3/TRBV12-4 CASSRGARNEQFF TGTGCCAGCAGCCGGGGGGCCCGGAATGAGCAGTTCTTC
TRBJ1-1 - - TRBV7-3 CASSLSRANTEAFF TGTGCCAGCAGCTTATCCAGGGCGAACACTGAAGCTTTCTTT
TRBJ2-2 TRBD1 - TRBV7-2 CASSIRGTATGELFF TGTGCCAGCAGCATCCGAGGGACAGCAACCGGGGAGCTGTTTTTT
TRBJ1-4 - - TRBV12-3/TRBV12-4 CASSLRRSEKLFF TGTGCCAGCAGTTTGAGGCGATCCGAAAAACTGTTTTTT
TRBJ2-7 - - TRBV21-1 CASSTRGASGRAISTYEQYF TGTGCCAGCAGCACTAGGGGGGCAAGCGGGAGGGCCATTTCAACCTACGAGCAGTACTTC
TRBJ2-2 TRBD1 - TRBV19 CASRTGTENTGELFF TGTGCCAGTAGAACCGGGACAGAGAACACCGGGGAGCTGTTTTTT
TRBJ2-2 TRBD1 - TRBV28 CASRTGPNTGELFF TGTGCCAGCAGGACAGGGCCCAACACCGGGGAGCTGTTTTTT
TRBJ2-3 TRBD2 - TRBV7-2 CASSVTGTSFDTQYF TGTGCCAGCAGCGTCACCGGGACTAGTTTCGATACGCAGTATTTT
TRBJ1-5 TRBD1 - TRBV30 CAWSTNRGGTNQPQHF TGTGCCTGGAGTACCAACAGGGGGGGTACTAATCAGCCCCAGCATTTT
TRBJ1-3 - - TRBV11-2 CASSLDRAGNTIYF TGTGCCAGCAGCTTAGATCGGGCTGGAAACACCATATATTTT
TRBJ1-5 - - TRBV9 CASTRDGQANQPQHF TGTGCCAGCACCAGGGATGGACAAGCCAATCAGCCCCAGCATTTT
TRBJ1-4 TRBD1 few TRBV14 CASSRGQARTLEKLFF TGTGCCAGCAGCCGCGGACAGGCAAGGACGTTAGAAAAACTGTTTTTT
TRBJ2-3 - - TRBV6-6 CASREGPDTQYF TGTGCCAGCAGGGAGGGACCGGATACGCAGTATTTT
TRBJ2-7 TRBD2 - TRBV10-2 CASREGREWGEQYF TGCGCCAGCAGGGAAGGGCGGGAGTGGGGCGAGCAGTACTTC
TRBJ2-7 - - TRBV6-1 CASSEQVTYEQYF TGTGCCAGCAGTGAACAGGTCACCTACGAGCAGTACTTC
TRBJ1-3 - - TRBV12-3/TRBV12-4 CASSLVEDTIYF TGTGCCAGCAGTTTGGTGGAGGACACCATATATTTT
TRBJ1-1 TRBD1 - TRBV5-4 CASSSQGAGTEAFF TGTGCCAGCAGCTCACAGGGGGCGGGCACTGAAGCTTTCTTT
TRBJ1-3 TRBD1 - TRBV19 CASSPDRISGNTIYF TGTGCCAGTAGTCCGGACAGGATCTCTGGAAACACCATATATTTT
TRBJ1-5 TRBD1 - TRBV9 CASSLTGQAQPQHF TGTGCCAGCAGCCTGACAGGGCAAGCCCAGCCCCAGCATTTT
TRBJ2-5 TRBD1 once TRBV5-1 CASRGTGGVETQYF TGCGCCAGCAGAGGGACAGGGGGTGTCGAGACCCAGTACTTC
TRBJ1-5 TRBD1 once TRBV30 CAWSVGDRDEPQHF TGTGCCTGGAGTGTAGGCGACAGGGATGAGCCCCAGCATTTT
TRBJ2-1 TRBD1 - TRBV29-1 CSADPGTGANNEQFF TGCAGCGCAGACCCCGGGACAGGGGCGAACAATGAGCAGTTCTTC
TRBJ2-6 - - TRBV6-5 CASSENRSGANVLTF TGTGCCAGCAGCGAGAACCGGTCTGGGGCCAACGTCCTGACTTTC
TRBJ1-2 - few TRBV19 CASSIRQVSYGYTF TGTGCCAGTAGTATCCGACAGGTCTCCTATGGCTACACCTTC
TRBJ2-2 TRBD2 - TRBV7-3 CASSSQGLENTGELFF TGTGCCAGCAGCTCCCAGGGACTAGAGAACACCGGGGAGCTGTTTTTT
TRBJ1-3 - - TRBV7-2 CASSLRSSGNTIYF TGTGCCAGCAGCTTACGGAGCTCTGGAAACACCATATATTTT
TRBJ1-2 - - TRBV19 CASSTPGREEGYGYTF TGTGCCAGTAGTACTCCCGGCAGGGAGGAAGGTTATGGCTACACCTTC
TRBJ1-1 TRBD1 few TRBV18 CASSPGFRDRGAFF TGTGCCAGCTCACCGGGCTTCCGGGACAGGGGGGCTTTCTTT
TRBJ2-5 - - TRBV19 CASSIVPSSSQETQYF TGTGCCAGTAGTATAGTCCCCTCTAGCAGTCAAGAGACCCAGTACTTC
TRBJ2-1 - once TRBV25-1 CASSRDHNEQFF TGTGCCAGCAGCCGGGATCACAATGAGCAGTTCTTC
TRBJ1-6 TRBD1 - TRBV30 CAWRASGQQYNSPLHF TGTGCCTGGAGGGCTTCGGGACAGCAGTATAATTCACCCCTCCACTTT